The T cell receptor beta chain under discussion was sequenced for a study of cytomegalovirus exposure and HLA in healthy donors. On the study more broadly: The Caucasian-associated ancestry cluster held over 65% of 398 genotyped donors.

This PCR relied on a set of 60 Vbeta primers and 13 Jbeta primers. Sequencing was performed with immunoSEQ multiplex PCR; in TCRdb, only in-frame clones are kept and a portion is missing. The sample consists of some 50,000 clones, roughly 70% of them appearing once. The study's findings and limits: Upon later analysis, HLA-associated TCR beta chains proved more clonally expanded than other, equally common chains. Immune exposure was documented only through CMV serostatus.

Concerning this clone itself: Its antigen is as yet unknown.

The CDR3 loop spans 14 amino acids. Germline V gene sequence: CDR1 SGDLS, CDR2 YYNGEE. Trimming pared 0 bases from V and 4 bases from J, leaving 7 bases between. The sequencing sample was made of PBMCs. This receptor was taken from a woman aged 50 to 65 in good health and CMV-seropositive. The chain uses TRBV9 and TRBJ2-2, with D perhaps TRBD1 (5 bases). The CDR3 DNA sequence: TGTGCCAGCAGCGTAGGTGGGGCCACCGGGGAGCTGTTTTTT. Amino acid sequence: CASSVGGATGELFF.